There are many counts of the clone carrying this T cell receptor beta chain. TCRdb passed the RT-PCR reads through MiXCR, listing each CDR3 protein once. The data show hundreds of thousands of distinct CDR3 sequences, 13% to 15% seen once. The receptor's source is a female donor in good health, serving as a healthy control. Sequenced: memory CD4+ T cells from blood.

CDR3 coding DNA: TGTGCCAGCAGCCAGGTCGAGGCCGAGCAGTACTTC. It encodes CASSQVEAEQYF. V gene TRBV3-1 combines with J gene TRBJ2-7, with D unresolved. The germline V gene has CDR1 LGHDT and CDR2 YNNKEL (reference sequence). Trimming removed 3 bases at V and 6 bases at J, with 9 bases between. There are 12 residues in the CDR3.